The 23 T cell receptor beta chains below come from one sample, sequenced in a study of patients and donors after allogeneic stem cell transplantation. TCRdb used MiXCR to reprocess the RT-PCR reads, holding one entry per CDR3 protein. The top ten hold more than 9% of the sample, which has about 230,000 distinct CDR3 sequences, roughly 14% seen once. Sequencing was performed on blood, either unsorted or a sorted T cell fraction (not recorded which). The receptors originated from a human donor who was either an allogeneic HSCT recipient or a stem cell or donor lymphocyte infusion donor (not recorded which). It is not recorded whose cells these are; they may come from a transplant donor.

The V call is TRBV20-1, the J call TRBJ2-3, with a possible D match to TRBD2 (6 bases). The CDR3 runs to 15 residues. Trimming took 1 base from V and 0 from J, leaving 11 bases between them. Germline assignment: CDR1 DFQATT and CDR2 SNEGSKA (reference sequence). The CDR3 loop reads CSARVAGTSTDTQYF. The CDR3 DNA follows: TGCAGTGCTAGAGTTGCCGGGACTAGCACAGATACGCAGTATTTT.

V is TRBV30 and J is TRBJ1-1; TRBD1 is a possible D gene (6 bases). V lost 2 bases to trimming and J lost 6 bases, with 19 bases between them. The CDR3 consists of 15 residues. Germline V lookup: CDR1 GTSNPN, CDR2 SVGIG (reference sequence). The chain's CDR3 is CAWSSWGGSLPEAFF. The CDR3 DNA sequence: TGTGCCTGGAGTAGCTGGGGGGGCTCGCTCCCTGAAGCTTTCTTT. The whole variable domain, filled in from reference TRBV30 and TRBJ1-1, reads SQTIHQWPATLVQPVGSPLSLECTVEGTSNPNLYWYRQAAGRGLQLLFYSVGIGQISSEVPQNLSASRPQDRQFILSSKKLLLSDSGFYLCAWSSWGGSLPEAFFGQGTRLTVV.

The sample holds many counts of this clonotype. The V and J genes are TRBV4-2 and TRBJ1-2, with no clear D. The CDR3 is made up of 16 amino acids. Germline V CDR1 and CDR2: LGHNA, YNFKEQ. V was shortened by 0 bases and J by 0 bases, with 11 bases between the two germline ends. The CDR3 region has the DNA TGTGCCAGCAGCCAAGAAATCCGGCAGGCTAACTATGGCTACACCTTC. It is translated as CASSQEIRQANYGYTF.

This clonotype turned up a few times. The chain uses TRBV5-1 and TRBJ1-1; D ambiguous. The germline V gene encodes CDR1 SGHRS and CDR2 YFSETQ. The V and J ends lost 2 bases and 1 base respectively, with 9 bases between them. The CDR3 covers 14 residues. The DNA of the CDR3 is TGCGCCAGCAGCTTCAGACAATCGAACACTGAAGCTTTCTTT. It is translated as CASSFRQSNTEAFF.

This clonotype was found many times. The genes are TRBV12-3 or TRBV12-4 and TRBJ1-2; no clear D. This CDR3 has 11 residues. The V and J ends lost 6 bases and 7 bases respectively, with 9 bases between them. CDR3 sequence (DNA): TGTGCCAGCAGACTAGGAGGTGGCTACACCTTC. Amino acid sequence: CASRLGGGYTF.

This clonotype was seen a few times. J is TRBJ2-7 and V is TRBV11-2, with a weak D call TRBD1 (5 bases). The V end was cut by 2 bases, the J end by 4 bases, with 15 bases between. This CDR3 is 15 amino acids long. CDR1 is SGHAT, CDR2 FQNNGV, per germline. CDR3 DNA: TGTGCCAGCAGCTTACAGGGTACGAGGAGTTACGAGCAGTACTTC. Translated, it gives CASSLQGTRSYEQYF.

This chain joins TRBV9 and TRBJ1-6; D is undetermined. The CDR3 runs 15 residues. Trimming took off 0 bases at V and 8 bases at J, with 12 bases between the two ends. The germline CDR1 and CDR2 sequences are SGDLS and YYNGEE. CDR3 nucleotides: TGTGCCAGCAGCGTAGTAGCGGATTGGGATTCACCCCTCCACTTT. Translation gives CASSVVADWDSPLHF.

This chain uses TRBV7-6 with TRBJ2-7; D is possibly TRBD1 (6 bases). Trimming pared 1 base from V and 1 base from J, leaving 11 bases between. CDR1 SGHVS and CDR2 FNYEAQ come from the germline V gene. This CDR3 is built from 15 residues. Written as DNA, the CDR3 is TGTGCCAGCAGCTTAGAGGGCACAGGGTCCTACGAGCAGTACTTC. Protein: CASSLEGTGSYEQYF. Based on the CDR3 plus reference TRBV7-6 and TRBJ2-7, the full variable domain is GAGVSQSPRYKVTKRGQDVALRCDPISGHVSLYWYRQALGQGPEFLTYFNYEAQQDKSGLPNDRFSAERPEGSISTLTIQRTEQRDSAMYRCASSLEGTGSYEQYFGPGTRLTVT.

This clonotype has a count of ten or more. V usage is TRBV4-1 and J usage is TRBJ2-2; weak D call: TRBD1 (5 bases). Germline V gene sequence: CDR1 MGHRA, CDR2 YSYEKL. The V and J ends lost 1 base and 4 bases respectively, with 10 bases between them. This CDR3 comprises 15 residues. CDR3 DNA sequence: TGCGCCAGCAGCCAAGTGGGGCAGGTCACCGGGGAGCTGTTTTTT. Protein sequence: CASSQVGQVTGELFF.

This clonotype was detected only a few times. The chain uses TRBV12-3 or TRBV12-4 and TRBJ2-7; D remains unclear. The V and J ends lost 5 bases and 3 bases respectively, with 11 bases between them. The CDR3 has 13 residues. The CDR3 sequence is CASSGYGLYEQYF. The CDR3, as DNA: TGTGCCAGCAGTGGCTACGGGCTCTACGAGCAGTACTTC.

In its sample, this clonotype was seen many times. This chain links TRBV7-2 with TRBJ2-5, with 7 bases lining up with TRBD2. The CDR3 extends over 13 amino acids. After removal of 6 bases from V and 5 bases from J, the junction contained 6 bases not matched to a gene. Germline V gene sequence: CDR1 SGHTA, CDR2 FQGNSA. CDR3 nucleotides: TGTGCCAGCAGTCGGGGGGACCGGGAGACCCAGTACTTC. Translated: CASSRGDRETQYF.

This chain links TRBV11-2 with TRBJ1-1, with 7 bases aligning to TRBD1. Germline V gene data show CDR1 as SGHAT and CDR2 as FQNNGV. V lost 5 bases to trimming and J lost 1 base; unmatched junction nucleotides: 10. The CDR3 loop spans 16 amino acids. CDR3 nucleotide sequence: TGTGCCAGCAGCCGCCCGGACAGGCGAGAGAACACTGAAGCTTTCTTT. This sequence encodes CASSRPDRRENTEAFF.

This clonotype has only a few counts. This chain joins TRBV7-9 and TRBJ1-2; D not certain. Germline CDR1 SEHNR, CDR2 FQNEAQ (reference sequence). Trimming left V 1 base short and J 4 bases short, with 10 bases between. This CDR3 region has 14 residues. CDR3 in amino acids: CASSLGGDFYGYTF. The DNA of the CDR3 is TGTGCCAGCAGCTTAGGTGGGGATTTCTATGGCTACACCTTC.

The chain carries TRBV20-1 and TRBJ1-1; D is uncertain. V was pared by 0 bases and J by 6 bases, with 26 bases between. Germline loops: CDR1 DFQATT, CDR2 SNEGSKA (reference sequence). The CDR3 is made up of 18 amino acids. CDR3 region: CSARDSAAGSRLLAEAFF. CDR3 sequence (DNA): TGCAGTGCTAGAGATTCGGCCGCCGGGTCCCGACTTTTGGCTGAAGCTTTCTTT.

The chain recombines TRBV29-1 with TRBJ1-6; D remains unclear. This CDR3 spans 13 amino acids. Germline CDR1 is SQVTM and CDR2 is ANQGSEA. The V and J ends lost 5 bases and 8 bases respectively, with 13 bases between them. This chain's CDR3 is CSVRPSMDSPLHF. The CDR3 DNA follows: TGCAGCGTTCGGCCCTCTATGGATTCACCCCTCCACTTT.

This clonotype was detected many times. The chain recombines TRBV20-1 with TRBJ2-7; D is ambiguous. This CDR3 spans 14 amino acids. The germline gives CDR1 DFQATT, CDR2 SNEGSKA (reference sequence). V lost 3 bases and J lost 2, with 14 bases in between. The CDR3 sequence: CSARLGEGTYEQYF. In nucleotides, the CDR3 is TGCAGTGCTAGGCTTGGAGAAGGGACCTACGAGCAGTACTTC.

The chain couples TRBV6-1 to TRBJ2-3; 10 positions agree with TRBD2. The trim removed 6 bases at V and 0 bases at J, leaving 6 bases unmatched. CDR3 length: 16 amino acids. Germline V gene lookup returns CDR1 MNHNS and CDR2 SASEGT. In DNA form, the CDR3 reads TGTGCCAGCAGATCTAGCGGGGGTTATAGCACAGATACGCAGTATTTT. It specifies CASRSSGGYSTDTQYF.

The CDR3 reads CASSEQRGYTDTQYF. The CDR3 region has the DNA TGTGCCAGTTCCGAGCAGCGGGGGTACACAGATACGCAGTATTTT. V gene TRBV5-6 combines with J gene TRBJ2-3, with 8 bases fitting TRBD2. The germline V gene encodes CDR1 SGHDT and CDR2 YYEEEE. The CDR3 has 15 amino acids. The trim removed 8 bases at V and 2 bases at J, leaving 10 bases unmatched.

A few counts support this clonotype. The CDR3 loop reads CASNDLSTDTQYF. In nucleotides, the CDR3 is TGTGCCAGCAACGATCTATCCACAGATACGCAGTATTTT. The rearrangement links TRBV27 to TRBJ2-3; unclear D gene. The CDR3 length is 13 residues. Trimming took off 7 bases at V and 2 bases at J, with 10 bases between the two ends. Germline V gene sequence: CDR1 MNHEY, CDR2 SMNVEV (reference sequence).

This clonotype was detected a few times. The CDR3 spells CASRGTGGKNIQYF. DNA of the CDR3: TGTGCCAGCAGGGGTACCGGCGGCAAAAACATTCAGTACTTC. V gene TRBV2 combines with J gene TRBJ2-4; D unresolved. Per germline, CDR1 SNHLY and CDR2 FYNNEI. V gave up 6 bases and J gave up 3 bases, with 12 bases separating them. The CDR3 length is 14 residues. Variable domain in full (rest from reference TRBV2 and TRBJ2-4): EPEVTQTPSHQVTQMGQEVILRCVPISNHLYFYWYRQILGQKVEFLVSFYNNEISEKSEIFDDQFSVERPDGSNFTLKIRSTKLEDSAMYFCASRGTGGKNIQYFGAGTRLSVL.

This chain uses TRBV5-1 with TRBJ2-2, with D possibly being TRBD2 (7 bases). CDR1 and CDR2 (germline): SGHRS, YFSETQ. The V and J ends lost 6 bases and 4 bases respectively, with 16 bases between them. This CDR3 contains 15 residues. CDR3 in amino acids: CASTGGQEITGELFF. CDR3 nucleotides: TGCGCCAGCACCGGGGGGCAGGAGATCACCGGGGAGCTGTTTTTT.

CDR3 nucleotides: TGTGCCAGCAGCTTAGTACTAGCGGGAGTAGGGGAGCAGTTCTTC. The encoded protein is CASSLVLAGVGEQFF. The chain employs TRBV11-2 and TRBJ2-1; 11 nucleotides line up with TRBD2. The trim removed 1 base at V and 10 bases at J, leaving 6 bases unmatched. CDR1 is SGHAT and CDR2 is FQNNGV in the germline V gene. The CDR3 totals 15 residues.

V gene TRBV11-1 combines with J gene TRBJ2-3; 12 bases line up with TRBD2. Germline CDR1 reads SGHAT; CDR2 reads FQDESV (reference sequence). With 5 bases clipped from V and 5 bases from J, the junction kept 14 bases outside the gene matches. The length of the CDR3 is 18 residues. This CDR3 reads CASSPRRGLAGSVDTQYF. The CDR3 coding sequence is TGTGCCAGCAGCCCCCGAAGAGGACTAGCGGGGTCTGTAGATACGCAGTATTTT.